The 32 T cell receptor beta chains below come from one sample, sequenced in a study of early stage breast cancer tumors. Sequenced by immunoSEQ multiplex PCR; TCRdb stores in-frame clones only, minus some. The sample includes about 72,000 clones, 79% seen only once; the top ten take more than 3%. The specimen sequenced was blood. The receptor set was obtained from a person between 55 and 70 years old with breast cancer.

The chain uses TRBV6-5 and TRBJ2-1, with TRBD1 matching over 9 bases. After removal of 6 bases from V and 9 bases from J, the junction contained 6 bases not matched to a gene. CDR1 and CDR2 (germline): MNHEY, SVGAGI. The length of the CDR3 is 13 residues. The CDR3 sequence: CASRETGGGEQFF. CDR3 nucleotide sequence: TGTGCCAGCAGAGAAACAGGGGGCGGTGAGCAGTTCTTC.

This clone was detected only a few times. The chain has TRBV6-1 and TRBJ1-4; TRBD1 matches at 8 bases. CDR3 size: 15 residues. Trimming at V came to 2 bases and at J to 11 bases, leaving 10 bases not matched to a gene. CDR1 is MNHNS and CDR2 is SASEGT in the germline V gene. This chain's CDR3 is CASSEIGQGRGKLFF. The CDR3 nucleotides are TGTGCCAGCAGTGAAATTGGACAGGGTAGGGGGAAACTGTTTTTT.

V and J are TRBV19 and TRBJ2-5; 9 nucleotides agree with TRBD2. This CDR3 has 17 residues. The ends lost 3 bases at V and 3 bases at J; junction bases unmatched: 11. CDR1 and CDR2 from the germline V gene are LNHDA and SQIVND (reference sequence). DNA of the CDR3: TGTGCCAGTAGTATGGTTTGGGTAGCGGGAGCCGAAGAGACCCAGTACTTC. Its translation is CASSMVWVAGAEETQYF.

The chain uses TRBV7-9 and TRBJ2-7; possible D gene TRBD1, 5 bases. This CDR3 region has 14 residues. The V gene lost 3 bases and the J gene lost 4 bases, with 13 bases spanning the gap. The germline V gene encodes CDR1 SEHNR and CDR2 FQNEAQ (reference sequence). The CDR3 DNA is TGTGCCAGCAGCTTTAGGGGTAGCCGGTACGAGCAGTACTTC. This encodes CASSFRGSRYEQYF.

This clone has only a few counts. Additional DNA sequences in this sample encode the identical CDR3. The rearrangement uses TRBV6-5 and TRBJ1-2; D is unclear. CDR3 size: 13 residues. Trimming cost V 0 bases and J 3 bases, with 5 bases left between them. Per germline, CDR1 MNHEY and CDR2 SVGAGI. In DNA, the CDR3 is TGTGCCAGCAGTTACTCCGCGGACTATGGCTACACCTTC. It translates to CASSYSADYGYTF.

V and J are TRBV29-1 and TRBJ2-7; D gene ambiguous. The CDR3 is 14 amino acids. The V gene lost 7 bases and the J gene lost 2 bases, with 18 bases spanning the gap. The germline CDR1 and CDR2 sequences are SQVTM and ANQGSEA. CDR3 sequence: CSAHDPNLPYEQYF. The CDR3 DNA is TGCAGCGCCCATGACCCAAACTTACCCTACGAGCAGTACTTC.

CDR3 amino acids: CASWDMRQGFGEQYF. Written as DNA, the CDR3 is TGTGCCAGCTGGGATATGAGACAGGGCTTCGGCGAGCAGTACTTC. The chain joins TRBV5-4 to TRBJ2-7; 7 bases line up with TRBD1. The trim removed 7 bases at V and 6 bases at J, leaving 16 bases unmatched. The CDR3 has 15 amino acids. CDR1 SGHNT and CDR2 YYREEE come from the germline V gene (reference sequence).

The chain carries TRBV5-1 and TRBJ2-7; no reliable D call. The CDR3 runs 14 residues. CDR1 SGHRS and CDR2 YFSETQ come from the germline V gene. V lost 2 bases, J lost 0 bases, and 9 bases lay in between. The CDR3 loop reads CASSFDSTSYEQYF. In DNA, the CDR3 is TGCGCCAGCAGCTTTGACTCGACCTCCTACGAGCAGTACTTC.

The V gene is TRBV5-1, the J gene TRBJ2-5; TRBD2 aligns across 10 bases. The CDR3 totals 15 residues. V gave up 0 bases and J gave up 5 bases; unmatched junction bases: 4. CDR1 and CDR2 (germline): SGHRS, YFSETQ. CDR3 bases: TGCGCCAGCAGCTTGGAGCTAGCGGGAGCGGAGACCCAGTACTTC. As protein: CASSLELAGAETQYF. Together with reference TRBV5-1 and TRBJ2-5, the CDR3 gives the full variable domain: KAGVTQTPRYLIKTRGQQVTLSCSPISGHRSVSWYQQTPGQGLQFLFEYFSETQRNKGNFPGRFSGRQFSNSRSEMNVSTLELGDSALYLCASSLELAGAETQYFGPGTRLLVL.

This CDR3 reads CASSRGEGESGNTIYF. The CDR3 DNA follows: TGCGCCAGCAGCCGGGGAGAGGGGGAGTCTGGAAACACCATATATTTT. The genes are TRBV5-1 and TRBJ1-3; TRBD1 might be the D (6 bases). Germline V gene data show CDR1 as SGHRS and CDR2 as YFSETQ. Trimming took off 4 bases at V and 1 base at J, with 15 bases between the two ends. The CDR3 covers 16 residues. The full variable domain, its missing parts supplied by reference TRBV5-1 and TRBJ1-3, is KAGVTQTPRYLIKTRGQQVTLSCSPISGHRSVSWYQQTPGQGLQFLFEYFSETQRNKGNFPGRFSGRQFSNSRSEMNVSTLELGDSALYLCASSRGEGESGNTIYFGEGSWLTVV.

The chain recombines TRBV6-1 with TRBJ1-1; 7 nucleotides line up with TRBD1. The CDR3 has 14 amino acids. The V gene end was trimmed by 6 bases and the J gene end by 5 bases; junction bases not matched to a gene: 9. Looked up from germline, CDR1 is MNHNS and CDR2 is SASEGT. This CDR3 reads CASRPTGDTTEAFF. DNA of the CDR3: TGTGCCAGCAGACCTACAGGGGATACAACTGAAGCTTTCTTT.

With regard to this clone: Sequence at one end of the junction differs from germline and may be a read error. This chain links TRBV7-7 with TRBJ2-1; TRBD1 might be the D (5 bases). Germline loops: CDR1 SSHAT, CDR2 FNYEAQ (reference sequence). This CDR3 has 14 residues. As DNA, the CDR3 is TGTGCTAGCAGCTTAGGGCAGGGTCTCGGGGAGCAGTTCTTC. It specifies CASSLGQGLGEQFF.

The chain uses TRBV7-2 and TRBJ2-1; D may be TRBD2 (7 bases). The CDR3 totals 15 residues. Germline CDR1 and CDR2: SGHTA and FQGNSA. Trimming cost V 2 bases and J 6 bases, with 14 bases left between them. The CDR3 sequence: CASSLMWGGANEQFF. CDR3 DNA: TGTGCCAGCAGCTTAATGTGGGGGGGGGCCAATGAGCAGTTCTTC.

This CDR3 is CASRNGRLNTEAFF. CDR3 DNA sequence: TGTGCCAGCAGAAATGGACGGTTGAACACTGAAGCTTTCTTT. The chain carries TRBV28 and TRBJ1-1, with D hard to call. This CDR3 contains 14 residues. Germline V gene lookup returns CDR1 MDHEN and CDR2 SYDVKM. The V gene lost 6 bases and the J gene lost 0 bases, with 11 bases spanning the gap.

This rearrangement joins TRBV5-1 to TRBJ2-2; D is unresolved. V lost 0 bases and J 5 bases, leaving 8 bases between the germline ends. Per germline, CDR1 SGHRS and CDR2 YFSETQ. The CDR3 is made up of 14 amino acids. CDR3 sequence reads: CASSLDWDTGELFF. CDR3 in DNA: TGCGCCAGCAGCTTGGATTGGGATACCGGGGAGCTGTTTTTT.

The chain employs TRBV28 and TRBJ2-5; 7 bases agree with TRBD2. Germline values: CDR1 MDHEN, CDR2 SYDVKM. This CDR3 region has 15 residues. V shed 3 bases, J shed 4 bases, and the junction held 8 bases outside the gene matches. Here the CDR3 reads CASSLGRESVETQYF. CDR3 bases: TGTGCCAGCAGTTTGGGGCGGGAGTCAGTAGAGACCCAGTACTTC.

The table lists this clone with a few counts. This rearrangement joins TRBV6-1 to TRBJ1-2, with D perhaps TRBD1 (5 bases). CDR3 length: 13 residues. V gave up 2 bases and J gave up 8 bases, with 12 bases separating them. Germline CDR1 MNHNS, CDR2 SASEGT. The DNA of the CDR3 is TGTGCCAGCAGTGAACTACCGGGACGCGGCTACACCTTC. It codes for CASSELPGRGYTF.

V gene TRBV4-1 combines with J gene TRBJ2-1; 10 bases agree with TRBD2. The V and J ends lost 3 bases and 9 bases, in that order; junction bases with no gene match: 8. CDR1 is MGHRA, CDR2 YSYEKL, per germline. This CDR3 region has 15 residues. The CDR3 reads CASSHGLAGAGEQFF. CDR3 DNA: TGCGCCAGCAGCCACGGGCTAGCGGGAGCCGGTGAGCAGTTCTTC.

The CDR3 here is CASGGGAGEQYF. In DNA, the CDR3 is TGTGCCTCAGGCGGGGGCGCGGGAGAGCAGTACTTC. The chain combines TRBV10-3 with TRBJ2-7, with a tentative D call TRBD2 (7 bases). The CDR3 is made up of 12 amino acids. Germline V lookup: CDR1 ENHRY, CDR2 SYGVKD. The V and J ends lost 11 bases and 7 bases respectively, with 18 bases between them.

The V and J genes are TRBV7-9 and TRBJ2-1; 7 bases agree with TRBD2. The CDR3 covers 15 residues. V trimming: 3 bases; J trimming: 5 bases; junction bases outside the gene matches: 7. Germline V CDR1 and CDR2: SEHNR, FQNEAQ (reference sequence). This CDR3 is CASSLLLAPNNEQFF. The CDR3 DNA reads as TGTGCCAGCAGCTTGTTACTAGCGCCTAACAATGAGCAGTTCTTC.

The chain combines TRBV19 with TRBJ2-6, with no clear D. The CDR3 runs to 16 residues. Germline V CDR1 and CDR2: LNHDA, SQIVND (reference sequence). V lost 6 bases and J lost 6, with 18 bases in between. In DNA, the CDR3 is TGTGCCAGTAGAAAAGACAACGCTCGGGTGGCCAACGTCCTGACTTTC. Translation gives CASRKDNARVANVLTF.

Remarks on this clone: The sample carries other DNA sequences with the same CDR3. The V and J genes are TRBV2 and TRBJ1-2; 10 bases agree with TRBD1. The trim removed 5 bases at V and 2 bases at J, leaving 2 bases unmatched. The CDR3 runs 14 residues. Per germline, CDR1 SNHLY and CDR2 FYNNEI. In nucleotides, the CDR3 is TGTGCCAGCAGTCCGGGACAGGGGAACTATGGCTACACCTTC. Encoded protein: CASSPGQGNYGYTF.

The chain couples TRBV27 to TRBJ2-7, with D uncertain. Germline V gene lookup returns CDR1 MNHEY and CDR2 SMNVEV (reference sequence). The CDR3 has 16 amino acids. V was cut by 1 base and J by 5 bases, with 18 bases left in between. The DNA for the CDR3 is TGTGCCAGCAGTTTATTCGGAGCAGAGAGTATCCACGAGCAGTACTTC. Translation gives CASSLFGAESIHEQYF.

The chain couples TRBV5-4 to TRBJ1-1; D uncertain. This CDR3 is built from 15 residues. CDR1 is SGHNT and CDR2 is YYREEE in the germline V gene (reference sequence). V was shortened by 3 bases and J by 1 base, with 13 bases between the two germline ends. The chain's CDR3 is CASSSPPAGNTEAFF. The CDR3 DNA follows: TGTGCCAGCAGCTCCCCCCCAGCTGGGAACACTGAAGCTTTCTTT.

This sequence joins TRBV6-5 and TRBJ1-1, with 7 bases that match TRBD1. The J segment lost 1 base and the V segment lost 2 bases, leaving 7 bases of the junction unmatched. The CDR3 totals 16 residues. The germline CDR1 and CDR2 sequences are MNHEY and SVGAGI. The CDR3 region is CASSYETGPKNTEAFF. The CDR3 nucleotides read TGTGCCAGCAGTTACGAGACAGGGCCAAAGAACACTGAAGCTTTCTTT.

The sample holds one count of this clone. The chain employs TRBV5-4 and TRBJ2-3; no firm D call. The CDR3 runs 15 residues. Trimming left V 0 bases short and J 2 bases short, with 10 bases between. In germline, CDR1 is SGHNT, CDR2 YYREEE (reference sequence). CDR3 bases: TGTGCCAGCAGCTTGGGCATCGGTTACACAGATACGCAGTATTTT. It yields the protein CASSLGIGYTDTQYF.

The chain employs TRBV10-2 and TRBJ1-2, with TRBD1 as a possible D gene (6 bases). Germline loops: CDR1 WSHSY, CDR2 SAAADI. Trimming pared 2 bases from V and 8 bases from J, leaving 18 bases between. The length of the CDR3 is 15 residues. The CDR3 loop reads CASSEMRGSPIGYTF. CDR3 nucleotide sequence: TGCGCCAGCAGTGAGATGAGGGGGAGCCCTATCGGCTACACCTTC.

The chain employs TRBV7-2 and TRBJ2-1, with 7 nucleotides matching TRBD2. CDR3 length: 12 residues. Losses at the gene ends were 0 bases for V and 14 bases for J; bases not matched to a gene: 4. Germline V gene sequence: CDR1 SGHTA, CDR2 FQGNSA. The CDR3 DNA reads TGTGCCAGCAGCTTAGCGCGGGAGAAGGAGTTCTTC. Residues: CASSLAREKEFF.

The chain combines TRBV28 with TRBJ2-6; D gene uncertain. V lost 5 bases and J 0 bases, leaving 8 bases between the germline ends. The germline CDR1 and CDR2 sequences are MDHEN and SYDVKM. The CDR3 runs to 15 residues. This chain's CDR3 is CASSPPSSGANVLTF. The CDR3 region has the DNA TGTGCCAGCAGTCCACCTTCCTCTGGGGCCAACGTCCTGACTTTC.

The J gene is TRBJ2-3, the V gene TRBV5-1; the match to TRBD1 covers 7 bases. CDR1 is SGHRS and CDR2 is YFSETQ in the germline V gene. This CDR3 comprises 16 residues. V was clipped by 2 bases and J by 2 bases; unmatched bases: 8. Here the CDR3 reads CASSFFGTDYTDTQYF. CDR3 DNA sequence: TGCGCCAGCAGCTTCTTTGGGACAGACTACACAGATACGCAGTATTTT.

This clone was seen more than once but under ten times. This sequence joins TRBV9 and TRBJ1-2, with D perhaps TRBD1 (6 bases). V lost 1 base and J lost 2, with 6 bases in between. From germline, CDR1 is SGDLS and CDR2 YYNGEE. The CDR3 runs to 13 residues. The CDR3 sequence: CASSVQGNYGYTF. The DNA of the CDR3 is TGTGCCAGCAGCGTACAGGGGAACTATGGCTACACCTTC.

This rearrangement joins TRBV2 to TRBJ2-7; D is undetermined. Trimming shortened V by 0 bases and J by 6 bases, and 9 bases separated the two germline ends. The germline V gene encodes CDR1 SNHLY and CDR2 FYNNEI. This CDR3 has 13 residues. CDR3 loop: CASSEAPGLEQYF. The CDR3 coding sequence is TGTGCCAGCAGTGAAGCCCCCGGCCTCGAGCAGTACTTC. The full variable domain, with the rest looked up from reference TRBV2 and TRBJ2-7, is EPEVTQTPSHQVTQMGQEVILRCVPISNHLYFYWYRQILGQKVEFLVSFYNNEISEKSEIFDDQFSVERPDGSNFTLKIRSTKLEDSAMYFCASSEAPGLEQYFGPGTRLTVT.